This T cell receptor (beta chain) appears in the sequencing data of a study of T cells in Graves' hyperthyroidism and ophthalmopathy. With regard to this clonotype: Its specificity is unknown.

The CDR3 has 12 residues. V was trimmed by 6 bases and J by 0 bases, leaving 6 bases between them. CDR1 is DFQATT and CDR2 is SNEGSKA in the germline V gene (reference sequence). Regions amplified from RNA transcripts were the TCR beta CDR3 regions. The HTBI primer set drove a first-round RT-PCR of the TCR CDR3. TCRdb ran MiXCR on the multiplex PCR reads and lists one entry per CDR3 protein. The data hold about half a million distinct CDR3 sequences, with about 16% observed a single time. General study results and limits: A 13 V-J model separated ophthalmopathy from stable hyperthyroidism.

Sequenced sample: blood. The TCR sequence derives from a woman aged 30 to 39 with Graves' ophthalmopathy. This rearrangement joins TRBV20-1 to TRBJ1-3, with D unclear. Written as DNA, the CDR3 is TGCAGTGCCCCTAGCTCTGGAAACACCATATATTTT. It translates to CSAPSSGNTIYF.